This TCR beta chain was sequenced in a study of CD4 T cell repertoires in COVID-19. Study conclusions and caveats: Some SARS-CoV-2 clonotypes, between about 6 and 25%, recurred in SARS-CoV and/or HKU1 cultures.

The memory T cells were sequenced right after ex vivo isolation, without culture. Germline loops: CDR1 LNHDA, CDR2 SQIVND (reference sequence). The CDR3 totals 14 residues. With 7 bases removed from V and 1 base from J, the gap between germline ends came to 13 bases. Sequenced by immunoSEQ multiplex PCR; TCRdb stores in-frame clones only, minus some. Of around 22,000 clones listed, around 86% were seen once; the top ten hold less than 0.75%. For this clone: As yet, its antigen is unknown.

This clonotype originated in a human donor who had COVID-19. This specimen was central memory CD4+ T cells from blood, taken before the COVID-19 pandemic. This chain joins TRBV19 and TRBJ1-1; no definite D call. In nucleotides, the CDR3 is TGTGCCAGTATAGACCGGGTCGGGAACACTGAAGCTTTCTTT. Its translation: CASIDRVGNTEAFF.